These 24 T cell receptor beta chains were sequenced from one sample in a study of T cell repertoires in cytomegalovirus infection. TCRdb called the reads again in MiXCR, with one record for every CDR3 protein. The table includes 150,000 to 200,000 distinct CDR3 sequences, about 20% detected once. For these TCRs, the target antigens are not known. The source was CD8+ T cells from cultured PBMCs, collected from culture after CMV antigen stimulation. These receptors all come from a human donor in good health (CMV status not recorded). Some clones in this sample may be carry-over from other donors' samples.

This clonotype was seen a handful of times. The rearrangement uses TRBV7-2 and TRBJ2-7; D possibly corresponds to TRBD1 (6 bases). The V end lost 6 bases, the J end lost 4 bases, and 13 bases lay between the germline ends. The CDR3 is 13 residues long. The germline V gene encodes CDR1 SGHTA and CDR2 FQGNSA. In nucleotides, the CDR3 is TGTGCCAGCAGTACAGGGCAGCGGTACGAGCAGTACTTC. Amino acid sequence: CASSTGQRYEQYF.

The chain joins TRBV9 to TRBJ1-1; 8 nucleotides line up with TRBD1. This CDR3 has 18 residues. Germline lookup yields CDR1 SGDLS and CDR2 YYNGEE. V shed 0 bases and J 0 bases; nucleotides not matched to a gene: 10. As DNA, the CDR3 is TGTGCCAGCAGCGTAGGACAGGGGCGCACCAGCATGAACACTGAAGCTTTCTTT. Protein: CASSVGQGRTSMNTEAFF.

This clonotype was seen a handful of times. This CDR3 reads CASSQAAAGSYNEQFF. CDR3 nucleotide sequence: TGTGCCAGCAGCCAAGCGGCAGCTGGGTCCTACAATGAGCAGTTCTTC. This chain joins TRBV3-1 and TRBJ2-1; D unresolved. The CDR3 consists of 16 residues. Trimming stripped 1 base from V and 1 base from J, with 11 bases between. Germline CDR1 reads LGHDT; CDR2 reads YNNKEL (reference sequence).

V is TRBV6-6 and J is TRBJ2-1; a possible D gene is TRBD2 (7 bases). Germline V gives CDR1 MNHNY, CDR2 SVGAGI (reference sequence). The CDR3 runs to 16 residues. V gave up 2 bases and J gave up 8 bases, with 19 bases separating them. The CDR3 DNA sequence: TGTGCCAGCAGTTACAACCGACTCGGGGGGCGGGATGAGCAGTTCTTC. Translating gives CASSYNRLGGRDEQFF.

This clonotype was picked up a small number of times. The rearrangement joins TRBV28 to TRBJ2-7; the D gene is possibly TRBD2 (7 bases). This CDR3 has 15 residues. From germline, CDR1 is MDHEN and CDR2 SYDVKM. V was cut by 3 bases and J by 1 base, with 13 bases left in between. The CDR3 here is CASSLGGGPSYEQYF. The DNA for the CDR3 is TGTGCCAGCAGTTTGGGCGGGGGCCCTTCCTACGAGCAGTACTTC.

The rearrangement links TRBV5-8 to TRBJ2-1; a possible D gene is TRBD1 (6 bases). There are 15 residues in the CDR3. V lost 0 bases, J lost 5 bases, and 12 bases lay in between. The V gene's germline CDR1 is SGHTS and CDR2 YDEGEE. The CDR3 DNA sequence: TGTGCCAGCAGCTTGGGTCAGGGGACACACAATGAGCAGTTCTTC. It codes for CASSLGQGTHNEQFF.

This clonotype has a handful of counts. The rearrangement uses TRBV7-2 and TRBJ2-7; 8 bases agree with TRBD1. CDR1 and CDR2 from the germline V gene are SGHTA and FQGNSA. With 0 bases clipped from V and 7 bases from J, the junction kept 11 bases outside the gene matches. The CDR3 runs to 16 residues. The CDR3 nucleotides read TGTGCCAGCAGCTTAGCCCACGGGACAGGCCTTAAAGAGCAGTACTTC. It translates to CASSLAHGTGLKEQYF.

This clonotype occurred a few times. The J gene is TRBJ1-1, the V gene TRBV27; no definite D call. Trimming shortened V by 4 bases and J by 0 bases, and 15 bases separated the two germline ends. CDR1 and CDR2 from the germline V gene are MNHEY and SMNVEV (reference sequence). The CDR3 runs to 16 residues. The CDR3 nucleotides read TGTGCCAGCAGTTCTCTGACCCTGAGTCTGAACACTGAAGCTTTCTTT. Protein product: CASSSLTLSLNTEAFF.

This clonotype appeared a few times. The chain joins TRBV27 to TRBJ1-1; TRBD1 agrees at 7 bases. This CDR3 spans 14 amino acids. After removal of 5 bases from V and 8 bases from J, the junction contained 11 bases not matched to a gene. In germline, CDR1 is MNHEY, CDR2 SMNVEV (reference sequence). CDR3 nucleotide sequence: TGTGCCAGCAGTCCCGGGACAGAATCTCTCGAAGCTTTCTTT. Protein sequence: CASSPGTESLEAFF.

The chain employs TRBV7-6 and TRBJ1-1; D is ambiguous. The CDR3 contains 16 residues. The germline V gene encodes CDR1 SGHVS and CDR2 FNYEAQ. V gave up 2 bases and J gave up 1 base, with 14 bases separating them. CDR3 sequence (DNA): TGTGCCAGCAGCTTACGGGCAGGAGTCAAGAACACTGAAGCTTTCTTT. This translates into CASSLRAGVKNTEAFF.

The chain has TRBV11-2 and TRBJ2-7; a weak D match, TRBD1 (5 bases). Trimming pared 8 bases from V and 4 bases from J, leaving 15 bases between. The length of the CDR3 is 13 residues. Germline V CDR1 and CDR2: SGHAT, FQNNGV. In nucleotides, the CDR3 is TGTGCCAGCGGACAACCGGACCAATACGAGCAGTACTTC. It specifies CASGQPDQYEQYF.

CDR3 loop: CASSSDRGYSNQPQHF. The CDR3 DNA reads TGTGCCAGCAGCAGTGACAGGGGATATAGCAATCAGCCCCAGCATTTT. This chain connects TRBV7-2 to TRBJ1-5; 8 bases are shared with TRBD1. The ends lost 5 bases at V and 0 bases at J; junction bases unmatched: 6. The germline CDR1 and CDR2 sequences are SGHTA and FQGNSA. The CDR3 covers 16 residues.

This clonotype was counted only a few times. This chain uses TRBV11-2 with TRBJ2-1; D uncertain. The CDR3 has 13 amino acids. Trimming left V 8 bases short and J 10 bases short, with 18 bases between. Germline V gene data show CDR1 as SGHAT and CDR2 as FQNNGV. The CDR3 coding sequence is TGTGCCAGCGCCGCTACGAATTTCCCGGAGCAGTTCTTC. This translates into CASAATNFPEQFF. Combining the CDR3 with reference TRBV11-2 and TRBJ2-1 gives the whole variable domain EAGVAQSPRYKIIEKRQSVAFWCNPISGHATLYWYQQILGQGPKLLIQFQNNGVVDDSQLPKDRFSAERLKGVDSTLKIQPAKLEDSAVYLCASAATNFPEQFFGPGTRLTVL.

This clonotype was found many times. The J gene is TRBJ1-4, the V gene TRBV7-6; D is possibly TRBD1 (6 bases). CDR1 and CDR2 (germline): SGHVS, FNYEAQ. The CDR3 loop spans 15 amino acids. V was pared by 1 base and J by 7 bases, with 13 bases between. The CDR3 nucleotides read TGTGCCAGCAGCTTAGGTGCAGGGGAAGTTGAAAAACTGTTTTTT. Its protein is CASSLGAGEVEKLFF.

The rearrangement links TRBV6-2 or TRBV6-3 to TRBJ1-2; D gene ambiguous. Germline V CDR1 and CDR2: MNHEY, SVGEGT. The CDR3 has 12 amino acids. V was pared by 1 base and J by 8 bases, with 8 bases between. As DNA, the CDR3 is TGTGCCAGCAGTTACTGGCAGGACGGCTACACCTTC. This gives the protein CASSYWQDGYTF.

The chain carries TRBV19 and TRBJ1-5, with TRBD1 identical over 7 bases. CDR3 size: 16 residues. J was trimmed by 6 bases and V by 3 bases; bases with no gene match: 11. Germline CDR1 reads LNHDA; CDR2 reads SQIVND (reference sequence). CDR3 nucleotide sequence: TGTGCCAGTAGTATTCGCCTATCTGCAGGGGGTCAGCCCCAGCATTTT. This codes for CASSIRLSAGGQPQHF.

This clonotype appeared a few times. This chain uses TRBV10-3 with TRBJ2-7; 7 positions agree with TRBD2. V dropped 2 bases and J dropped 2; count of bases not matched to a gene: 3. The CDR3 is 14 residues long. The V gene's germline CDR1 is ENHRY and CDR2 SYGVKD. CDR3 DNA: TGTGCCATCAGTGAGGGGGGAGGGCCCTACGAGCAGTACTTC. This translates into CAISEGGGPYEQYF.

The V call is TRBV4-2, the J call TRBJ2-5; a weak D match, TRBD1 (6 bases). This CDR3 has 16 amino acids. Trimming cost V 3 bases and J 0 bases, with 14 bases left between them. Per the germline V gene, CDR1 is LGHNA and CDR2 is YNFKEQ. CDR3 loop: CASSQTRDTDQETQYF. The CDR3 nucleotides read TGTGCCAGCAGCCAGACCCGGGACACGGACCAAGAGACCCAGTACTTC.

The chain joins TRBV20-1 to TRBJ2-1; 9 bases fit TRBD2. The CDR3 loop spans 15 amino acids. V shed 3 bases, J shed 4 bases, and the junction held 7 bases outside the gene matches. Germline CDR1 reads DFQATT; CDR2 reads SNEGSKA (reference sequence). CDR3 nucleotides: TGCAGTGCTAGTTACGCGGGGGGGCGTTACAATGAGCAGTTCTTC. Its translation is CSASYAGGRYNEQFF.

On this clonotype itself: Its ends do not fully match the called genes, so a read error is possible. This chain joins TRBV6-1 and TRBJ2-6; D may be TRBD1 (5 bases). The CDR3 has 14 amino acids. Germline CDR1 is MNHNS and CDR2 is SASEGT. CDR3 in DNA: TGTGCCAGCGGCGAAAACTCTGGGGCCAACGGCCTGACTTTC. Protein: CASGENSGANGLTF.

This clonotype has a handful of counts. The V gene is TRBV2, the J gene TRBJ1-6, with 8 bases fitting TRBD1. V trimming: 6 bases; J trimming: 7 bases; junction bases outside the gene matches: 14. The CDR3 covers 17 residues. CDR1 is SNHLY and CDR2 is FYNNEI in the germline V gene. In DNA form, the CDR3 reads TGTGCCAGCAGACCCGGGCCGGGACAGGATAGGAATTCACCCCTCCACTTT. Translating it yields CASRPGPGQDRNSPLHF. Using reference TRBV2 and TRBJ1-6 for the parts outside the CDR3, the full variable domain is EPEVTQTPSHQVTQMGQEVILRCVPISNHLYFYWYRQILGQKVEFLVSFYNNEISEKSEIFDDQFSVERPDGSNFTLKIRSTKLEDSAMYFCASRPGPGQDRNSPLHFGNGTRLTVT.

The chain recombines TRBV4-1 with TRBJ1-1, with 10 bases that match TRBD1. Germline loops: CDR1 MGHRA, CDR2 YSYEKL. The CDR3 runs to 15 residues. V trimming: 7 bases; J trimming: 5 bases; junction bases outside the gene matches: 10. CDR3 residues: CASMPTGTGVTEAFF. CDR3 DNA: TGCGCCAGCATGCCTACCGGGACAGGGGTTACTGAAGCTTTCTTT.

By share, this clonotype ranks as medium-sized. V gene TRBV9 combines with J gene TRBJ1-6; maybe TRBD1 (5 bases). V gave up 0 bases and J gave up 7 bases, with 17 bases separating them. Germline V gives CDR1 SGDLS, CDR2 YYNGEE. There are 17 residues in the CDR3. The CDR3 DNA reads TGTGCCAGCAGCGTAGAGGGGATACCTCAAGGGAATTCACCCCTCCACTTT. This gives the protein CASSVEGIPQGNSPLHF.

The gene calls are TRBV28 and TRBJ2-3, with a weak D call TRBD1 (6 bases). The CDR3 runs to 16 residues. Germline V CDR1 and CDR2: MDHEN, SYDVKM. The ends were cut back, 6 bases at V and 5 bases at J, with 21 bases in the middle. CDR3: CASSPYLGDTRDTQYF. CDR3 DNA: TGTGCCAGCAGCCCGTACTTAGGGGACACGAGAGATACGCAGTATTTT.